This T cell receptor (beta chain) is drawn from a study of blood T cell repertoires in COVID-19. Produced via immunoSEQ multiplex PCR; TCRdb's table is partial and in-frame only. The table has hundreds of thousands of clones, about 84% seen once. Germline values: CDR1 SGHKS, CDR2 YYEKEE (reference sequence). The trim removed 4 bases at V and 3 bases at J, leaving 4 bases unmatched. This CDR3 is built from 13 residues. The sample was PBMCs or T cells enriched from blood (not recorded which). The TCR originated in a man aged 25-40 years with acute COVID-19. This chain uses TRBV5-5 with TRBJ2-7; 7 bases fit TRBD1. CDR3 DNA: TGTGCCAGCAGCCGGGACAGACTCTACGAGCAGTACTTC. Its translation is CASSRDRLYEQYF.